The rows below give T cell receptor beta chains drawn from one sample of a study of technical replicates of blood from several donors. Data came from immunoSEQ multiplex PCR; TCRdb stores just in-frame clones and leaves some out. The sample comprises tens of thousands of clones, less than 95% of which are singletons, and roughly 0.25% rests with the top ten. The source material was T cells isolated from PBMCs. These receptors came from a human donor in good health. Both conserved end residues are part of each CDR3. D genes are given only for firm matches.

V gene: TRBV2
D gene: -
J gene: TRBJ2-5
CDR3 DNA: TGTGCCAGCAGGGGGCTTGGGACACAAGAGACCCAGTACTTC
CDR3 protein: CASRGLGTQETQYF

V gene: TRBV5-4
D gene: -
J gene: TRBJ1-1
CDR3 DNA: TGTGCCAGCAGCGCGGGGGCCAACACTGAAGCTTTCTTT
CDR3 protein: CASSAGANTEAFF

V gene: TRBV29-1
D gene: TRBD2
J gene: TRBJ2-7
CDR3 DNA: TGCAGCGTTGAAGAAGCGGGAGGGTCCTACGAGCAGTACTTC
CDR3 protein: CSVEEAGGSYEQYF

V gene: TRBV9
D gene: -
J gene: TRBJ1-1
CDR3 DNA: TGTGCCAGCAGCGTAGTGACAGGCGTGGAAGCTTTCTTT
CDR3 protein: CASSVVTGVEAFF

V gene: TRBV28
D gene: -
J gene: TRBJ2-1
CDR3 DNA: TGTGCCAGTCAGGGGTACGGACGCAATGAGCAGTTCTTC
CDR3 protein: CASQGYGRNEQFF

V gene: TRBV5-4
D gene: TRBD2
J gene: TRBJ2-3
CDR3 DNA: TGTGCCAGCAGCCTGACGGGGGGGGGCACAGATACGCAGTATTTT
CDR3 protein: CASSLTGGGTDTQYF

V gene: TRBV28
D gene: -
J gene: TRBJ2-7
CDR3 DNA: TGTGCCAGCAGTTTAACCCCTGAGCAGGGTGCACTCTACGAGCAGTACTTC
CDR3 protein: CASSLTPEQGALYEQYF

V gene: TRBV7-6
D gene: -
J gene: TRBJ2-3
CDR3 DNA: TGTGCCAGCAGCAGGCGGGACAGCAACACAGATACGCAGTATTTT
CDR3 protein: CASSRRDSNTDTQYF

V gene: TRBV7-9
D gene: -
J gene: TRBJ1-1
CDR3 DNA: TGTGCCAGCAGCTTGACATCCTCGAACACTGAAGCTTTCTTT
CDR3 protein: CASSLTSSNTEAFF

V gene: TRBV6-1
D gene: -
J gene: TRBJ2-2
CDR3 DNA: TGTGCCAGCAGTGAAGCGAGGGACACCGGGGAGCTGTTTTTT
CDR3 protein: CASSEARDTGELFF

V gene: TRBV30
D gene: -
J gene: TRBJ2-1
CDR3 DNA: TGTGCCTGGGGCAAAGAGCAGTTCTTC
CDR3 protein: CAWGKEQFF